This note documents a single T cell receptor (beta chain) sequence. This CDR3 is 16 amino acids long. V was pared by 7 bases and J by 7 bases, with 9 bases of the junction left unmatched. Germline CDR1 reads LNHDA; CDR2 reads SQIVND (reference sequence). Data came from immunoSEQ multiplex PCR; TCRdb stores just in-frame clones and leaves some out. The sample gives 60,000 to 75,000 clones, just under 95% of which show up once; roughly 4.5% is in the top ten. The clonotype originates from a middle-aged man with rheumatoid arthritis. J is TRBJ1-6 and V is TRBV19; 11 nucleotides align to TRBD1. Sequenced material: PBMCs. The CDR3 sequence is CASTARDRGGNSPLHF. The CDR3 region has the DNA TGTGCCAGTACCGCAAGGGACAGGGGGGGGAATTCACCCCTCCACTTT.